Listed here is a single T cell receptor beta chain. Its antigen target is currently unknown. Base quality data are lacking; no much larger clone is found one base away. The CDR3 has 16 amino acids, counting the end cysteine and phenylalanine. Just the 48-base CDR3 DNA is kept, in frame starting at base 1. The germline V gene specifies LGHNA as CDR1 and YNFKEQ as CDR2. The germline V and J ends show losses of 2 bases and 2 bases respectively, and no gene match explains 7 bases of the junction. This sample is drawn from a study of T cell responses to AZD1222 COVID-19 vaccine (dated by TCRdb to the early 2020s). About the full investigation: Because spike-specific TCR depth and breadth did not differ between the two schedules, AZD1222 recipients who got a second dose at roughly 4 weeks were pooled with those who got a second dose at roughly 12 weeks. A total of 233 trial participants underwent TCR sequencing, of whom about 210 received two doses of AZD1222 and about 25 received two doses of the MenACWY control vaccine. Trial participants were enrolled by age into 18-55, 56-69 and 70-plus year subgroups, with 148, 28 and 57 TCR-sequenced participants respectively. Here is what the overall study found, with its caveats: Most participants were white British and females outnumbered males, and the authors suggested that clonal diversity may have been underestimated. No day 14 peak-response samples were available, so repertoires were characterized only after the peak T cell response. After two AZD1222 doses, spike-specific TCR breadth and depth were significantly higher than at day 0 and than in MenACWY recipients. The 56-69-year group was small, and its depth increase did not reach significance, likely because of low power. Reportedly, almost half of the unique spike-specific TCRs recognized epitopes lying outside the regions that are mutated in the B.1.351 and B.1.1.7 variants. The vaccine-associated CD4 TCRs covered the entire spike protein, and the dominant responses fell in regions 160-218 and 743-854. Conclusions about previously exposed vaccinees were limited because only six AZD1222 recipients were SARS-CoV-2 seropositive at baseline.

The CDR3 regions of human TCRbeta chains were subjected to immunosequencing. The authors processed their data as follows. TCRs in the repertoires were compared against a reference library of SARS-CoV-2-specific TCRs that had been generated with the MIRA antigen-specificity platform. Breadth was defined as the fraction of unique TCRs that were SARS-CoV-2-associated. Depth was defined as the fraction of total T cells that were SARS-CoV-2-associated. Each spike-specific TCR was assigned to its reactive spike region and to a CD4 or CD8 class using the MIRA data. Log10-transformed breadth and depth values were compared by one-way ANOVA with Sidak's multiple comparisons tests. The table was pulled from immuneACCESS by TCRdb, which kept in-frame rearrangements only. Such tables lose some clones; where checked, under half of the loss comes from unresolved V genes, and the rest has no known cause. That table furnishes V, J and clone size, whereas the DNA furnished D and trimming. The sample table contains some 180,000 clones; only one count was recorded for around 92% of them. The biggest ten clones account for more than 9% of the sample.

Reading the label with the study, this specimen's time point is: baseline before first vaccination. Samples from vaccinated people were obtained from the UK trials COV001 and COV002, which included a single-blind randomized controlled phase 2/3 trial of AZD1222 (ChAdOx1 nCoV-19) in healthy adults. For TCRbeta chain sequencing, PBMC samples from trial participants were taken at day 0 and at day 28 after the second dose. Recombination connected TRBV4-2 to TRBJ2-7, with 9 junctional bases fitting TRBD2. The sequencing here drew on peripheral blood, taken on day 0 of AZD1222 vaccination. The TCR sequence derives from an adult in good health. The nucleotide sequence reads TGTGCCAGCAGCCAAAGACTAGCGGAATCAACCTACGAGCAGTACTTC. Its protein is CASSQRLAESTYEQYF.